The present entry profiles one TCR beta chain with its context. This sample was included in a study of blood T cell repertoires in COVID-19. Study information: The United States, Italy and Spain were the sources of the acute and convalescent COVID-19 samples. PBMCs, B-cell-depleted T cells, or T cells provided the cDNA or gDNA that made up the material.

In the original workflow: How many nucleated cells were present was estimated from reference gene primer amplification. Clones were sequenced by immunoSEQ multiplex PCR, and TCRdb holds only the in-frame ones, with some missing. From that table come the V and J calls and clone size; the DNA was used to work out D and trimming. This table holds over 150,000 clones, 83% found once. This TCR came from a woman aged 70-85 years with COVID-19, enrolled during active disease. The specimen sequenced was peripheral blood.

CDR3 in amino acids: CASSSRVLRNTEAFF. The CDR3 DNA sequence: TGTGCCAGCAGCTCCCGTGTCTTGAGGAACACTGAAGCTTTCTTT. V usage is TRBV5-4 and J usage is TRBJ1-1; D remains ambiguous. V was pared by 3 bases and J by 1 base, with 13 bases between. The CDR3 has 15 amino acids. Per germline, CDR1 SGHNT and CDR2 YYREEE (reference sequence).